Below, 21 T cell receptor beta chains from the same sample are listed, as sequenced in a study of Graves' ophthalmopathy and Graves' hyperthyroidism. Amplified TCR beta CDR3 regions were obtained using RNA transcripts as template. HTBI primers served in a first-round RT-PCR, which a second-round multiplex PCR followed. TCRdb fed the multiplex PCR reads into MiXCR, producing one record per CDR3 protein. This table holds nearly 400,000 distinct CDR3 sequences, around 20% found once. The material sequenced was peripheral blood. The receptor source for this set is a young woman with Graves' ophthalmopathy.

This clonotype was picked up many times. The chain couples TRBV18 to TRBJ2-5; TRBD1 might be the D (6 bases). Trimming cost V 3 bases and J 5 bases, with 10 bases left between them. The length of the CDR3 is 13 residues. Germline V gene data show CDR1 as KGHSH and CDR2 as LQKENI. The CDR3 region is CASSPDRPETQYF. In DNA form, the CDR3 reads TGTGCCAGCTCACCTGACAGGCCTGAGACCCAGTACTTC.

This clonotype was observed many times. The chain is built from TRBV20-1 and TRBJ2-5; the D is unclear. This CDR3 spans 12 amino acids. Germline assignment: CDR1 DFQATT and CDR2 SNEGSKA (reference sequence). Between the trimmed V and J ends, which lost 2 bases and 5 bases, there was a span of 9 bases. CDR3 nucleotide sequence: TGCAGTGCTAGAAAGGGCTCGGAGACCCAGTACTTC. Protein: CSARKGSETQYF.

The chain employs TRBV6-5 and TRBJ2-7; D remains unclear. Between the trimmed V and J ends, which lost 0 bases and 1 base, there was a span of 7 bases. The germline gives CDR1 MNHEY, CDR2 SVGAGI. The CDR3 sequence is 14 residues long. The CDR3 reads CASSYSTLSYEQYF. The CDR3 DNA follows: TGTGCCAGCAGTTACTCGACATTGTCCTACGAGCAGTACTTC.

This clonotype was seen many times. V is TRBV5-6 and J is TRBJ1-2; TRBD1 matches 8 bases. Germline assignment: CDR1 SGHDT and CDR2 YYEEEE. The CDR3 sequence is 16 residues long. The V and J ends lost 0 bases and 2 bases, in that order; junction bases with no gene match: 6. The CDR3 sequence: CASSLGTGPRNYGYTF. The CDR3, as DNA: TGTGCCAGCAGCTTGGGGACAGGGCCCAGAAACTATGGCTACACCTTC.

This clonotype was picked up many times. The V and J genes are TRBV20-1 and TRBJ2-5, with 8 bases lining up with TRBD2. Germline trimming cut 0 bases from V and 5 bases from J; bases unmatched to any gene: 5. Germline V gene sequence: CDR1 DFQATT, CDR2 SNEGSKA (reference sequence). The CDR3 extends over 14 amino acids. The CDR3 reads CSARDTGGPETQYF. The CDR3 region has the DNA TGCAGTGCTAGAGATACGGGAGGGCCGGAGACCCAGTACTTC.

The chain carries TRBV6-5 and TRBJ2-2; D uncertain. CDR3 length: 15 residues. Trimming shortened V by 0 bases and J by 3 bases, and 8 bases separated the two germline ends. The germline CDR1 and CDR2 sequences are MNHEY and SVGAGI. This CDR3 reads CASSYSGVYTGELFF. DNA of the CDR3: TGTGCCAGCAGTTACTCTGGGGTATACACCGGGGAGCTGTTTTTT.

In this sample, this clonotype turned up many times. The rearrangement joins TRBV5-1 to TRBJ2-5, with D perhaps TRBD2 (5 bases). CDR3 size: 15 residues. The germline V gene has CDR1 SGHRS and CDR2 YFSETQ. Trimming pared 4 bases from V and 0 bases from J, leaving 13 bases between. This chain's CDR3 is CASSTAFSDQETQYF. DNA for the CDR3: TGCGCCAGCAGCACCGCCTTTAGCGACCAAGAGACCCAGTACTTC.

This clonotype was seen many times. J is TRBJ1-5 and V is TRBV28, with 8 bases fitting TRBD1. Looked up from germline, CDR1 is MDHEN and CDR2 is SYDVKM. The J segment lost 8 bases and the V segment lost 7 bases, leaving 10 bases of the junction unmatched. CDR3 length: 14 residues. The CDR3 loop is CASNLQGVSKPQHF. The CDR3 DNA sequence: TGTGCCAGCAACTTACAGGGGGTGAGTAAGCCCCAGCATTTT. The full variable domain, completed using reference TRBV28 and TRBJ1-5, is DVKVTQSSRYLVKRTGEKVFLECVQDMDHENMFWYRQDPGLGLRLIYFSYDVKMKEKGDIPEGYSVSREKKERFSLILESASTNQTSMYLCASNLQGVSKPQHFGDGTRLSIL.

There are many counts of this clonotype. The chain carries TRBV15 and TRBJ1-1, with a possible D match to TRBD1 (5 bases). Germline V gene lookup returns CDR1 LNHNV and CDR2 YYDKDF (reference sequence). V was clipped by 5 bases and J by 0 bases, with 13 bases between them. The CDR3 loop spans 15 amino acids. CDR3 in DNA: TGTGCCACCAGCGGTCCGGGGGGGATGAACACTGAAGCTTTCTTT. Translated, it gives CATSGPGGMNTEAFF.

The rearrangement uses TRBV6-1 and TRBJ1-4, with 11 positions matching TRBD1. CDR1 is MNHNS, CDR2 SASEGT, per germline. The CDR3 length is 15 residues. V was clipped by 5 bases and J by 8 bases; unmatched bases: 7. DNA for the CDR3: TGTGCCAGCAGTCCGCGGGACAGGGGGGGAGAAAAACTGTTTTTT. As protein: CASSPRDRGGEKLFF.

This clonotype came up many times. Here the CDR3 reads CSAGRTGKNIQYF. For the CDR3, the DNA is TGCAGTGCAGGACGGACAGGCAAAAACATTCAGTACTTC. This chain links TRBV20-1 with TRBJ2-4; 7 bases line up with TRBD1. The CDR3 has 13 amino acids. In germline, CDR1 is DFQATT, CDR2 SNEGSKA (reference sequence). The V segment lost 6 bases and the J segment 3 bases; nucleotides outside the gene matches: 5.

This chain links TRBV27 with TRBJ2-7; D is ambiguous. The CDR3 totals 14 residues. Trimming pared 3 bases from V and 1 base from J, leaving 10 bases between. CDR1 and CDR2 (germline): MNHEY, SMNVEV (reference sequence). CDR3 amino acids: CASSLYLGSYEQYF. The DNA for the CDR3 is TGTGCCAGCAGTTTGTACCTGGGGTCCTACGAGCAGTACTTC.

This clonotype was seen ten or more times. This chain's CDR3 is CASGTGRETQYF. The CDR3 coding sequence is TGTGCCAGCGGGACAGGGCGAGAGACCCAGTACTTC. The chain links TRBV6-1 to TRBJ2-5; TRBD1 agrees at 9 bases. V dropped 8 bases and J dropped 4; count of bases not matched to a gene: 2. CDR1 and CDR2 (germline): MNHNS, SASEGT. The CDR3 extends over 12 amino acids.

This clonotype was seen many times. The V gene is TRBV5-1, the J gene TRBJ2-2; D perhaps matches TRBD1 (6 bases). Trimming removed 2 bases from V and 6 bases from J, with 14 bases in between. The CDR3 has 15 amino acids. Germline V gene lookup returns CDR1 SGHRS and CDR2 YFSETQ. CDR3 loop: CASSFYTGLAGELFF. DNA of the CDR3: TGCGCCAGCAGCTTTTACACAGGGCTGGCCGGGGAGCTGTTTTTT.

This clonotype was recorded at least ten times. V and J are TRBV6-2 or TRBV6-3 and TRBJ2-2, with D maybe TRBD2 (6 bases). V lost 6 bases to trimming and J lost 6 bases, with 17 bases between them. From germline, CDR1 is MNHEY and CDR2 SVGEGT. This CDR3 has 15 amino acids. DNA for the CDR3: TGTGCCAGCAGCTTGCGCGGCGGGGAGCCCGGGGAGCTGTTTTTT. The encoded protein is CASSLRGGEPGELFF.

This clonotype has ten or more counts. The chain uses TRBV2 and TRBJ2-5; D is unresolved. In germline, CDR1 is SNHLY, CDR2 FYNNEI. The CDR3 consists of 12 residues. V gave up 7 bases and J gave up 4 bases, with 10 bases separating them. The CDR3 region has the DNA TGTGCCAGCATTTTGTGGGCAGAGACCCAGTACTTC. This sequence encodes CASILWAETQYF. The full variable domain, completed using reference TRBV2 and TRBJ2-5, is EPEVTQTPSHQVTQMGQEVILRCVPISNHLYFYWYRQILGQKVEFLVSFYNNEISEKSEIFDDQFSVERPDGSNFTLKIRSTKLEDSAMYFCASILWAETQYFGPGTRLLVL.

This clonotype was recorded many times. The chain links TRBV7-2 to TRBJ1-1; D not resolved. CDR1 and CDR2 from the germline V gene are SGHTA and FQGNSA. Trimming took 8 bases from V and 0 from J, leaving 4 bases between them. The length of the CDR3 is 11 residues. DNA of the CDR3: TGTGCCAGCCTCATGAACACTGAAGCTTTCTTT. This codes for CASLMNTEAFF.

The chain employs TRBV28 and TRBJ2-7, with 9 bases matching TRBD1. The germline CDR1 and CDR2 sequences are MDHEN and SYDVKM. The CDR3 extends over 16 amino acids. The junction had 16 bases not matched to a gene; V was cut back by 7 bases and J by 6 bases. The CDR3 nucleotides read TGTGCCAGCAAGGGGAGAGACGGGACAGGGCATAGCGAGCAGTACTTC. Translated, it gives CASKGRDGTGHSEQYF.

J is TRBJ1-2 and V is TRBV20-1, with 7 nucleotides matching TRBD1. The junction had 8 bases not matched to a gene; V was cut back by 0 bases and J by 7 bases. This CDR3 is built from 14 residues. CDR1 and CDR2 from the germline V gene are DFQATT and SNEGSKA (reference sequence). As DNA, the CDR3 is TGCAGTGCTAGAGAAGGGACAGCGTTAACTGGCTACACCTTC. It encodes CSAREGTALTGYTF.

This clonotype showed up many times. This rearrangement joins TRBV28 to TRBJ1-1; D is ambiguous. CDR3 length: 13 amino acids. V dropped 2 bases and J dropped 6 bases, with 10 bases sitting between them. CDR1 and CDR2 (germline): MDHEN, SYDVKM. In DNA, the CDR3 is TGTGCCAGCAGTTTAATAGGGTCCCCTGAAGCTTTCTTT. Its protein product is CASSLIGSPEAFF. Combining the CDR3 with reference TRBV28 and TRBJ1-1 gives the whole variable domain DVKVTQSSRYLVKRTGEKVFLECVQDMDHENMFWYRQDPGLGLRLIYFSYDVKMKEKGDIPEGYSVSREKKERFSLILESASTNQTSMYLCASSLIGSPEAFFGQGTRLTVV.

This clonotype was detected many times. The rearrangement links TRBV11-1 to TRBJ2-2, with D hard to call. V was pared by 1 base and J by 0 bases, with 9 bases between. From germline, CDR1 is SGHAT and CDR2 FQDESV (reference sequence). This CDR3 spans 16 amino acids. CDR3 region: CASSLVGIANTGELFF. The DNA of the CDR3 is TGTGCCAGCAGCTTAGTGGGTATTGCGAACACCGGGGAGCTGTTTTTT.